This entry is about one TCR beta chain. No antigen is known for it. Germline V gives CDR1 SGHRS, CDR2 YFSETQ. With 4 bases removed from V and 0 bases from J, the gap between germline ends came to 14 bases. There are 16 residues in the CDR3. In the PCR, 60 Vbeta and 13 Jbeta primers were used. Sequencing used immunoSEQ multiplex PCR; TCRdb keeps in-frame clones, though not all of them. This sample yields approximately 120,000 clones, of which 80% are seen a single time; 8.9% belongs to the top ten. This entry belongs to a study of cytomegalovirus exposure and HLA in healthy donors. Study-level points and caveats: Donors were assumed by presence/absence analyses to have roughly uniform sequencing depth. Segments of the TCR beta V type were, in most cases, productive about 87% or about 30% of the time in an earlier analysis. Immune exposure information available was restricted to CMV serostatus.

This sequence was found in a man aged 25-45 years in good health and CMV-seropositive. Material: PBMCs. This chain joins TRBV5-1 and TRBJ1-3, with a weak D call TRBD1 (6 bases). CDR3 protein: CASSIRDTSSGNTIYF. CDR3 nucleotide sequence: TGCGCCAGCAGCATTAGGGACACCAGCTCTGGAAACACCATATATTTT.